This passage covers 20 T cell receptor beta chains from one sample sequenced in a study of CD8+CD57+ T cells in acquired aplastic anemia. Profiling that covered TCR beta VDJ and CDR3 relied on genomic DNA as its template. MiXCR, run by TCRdb on the reads, gives a single entry per CDR3 protein. Of 150,000 or so distinct CDR3 sequences listed, roughly 48% are singletons. Previously, flow cytometry had revealed CD8+CD57+ cell expansion in the patients chosen for sequencing. The specimen was sorted CD4+, CD8+, or CD8+CD57+ T cells (not recorded which) from PBMCs. These receptors were obtained from a human donor with aplastic anemia.

This clonotype was seen ten or more times. The rearrangement links TRBV19 to TRBJ2-6; unclear D gene. The CDR3 length is 16 residues. Germline V CDR1 and CDR2: LNHDA, SQIVND (reference sequence). With 0 bases removed from V and 0 bases from J, the gap between germline ends came to 6 bases. The chain's CDR3 is CASSIDRDSGANVLTF. CDR3 DNA: TGTGCCAGTAGTATAGACAGAGACTCTGGGGCCAACGTCCTGACTTTC.

This clonotype showed up many times. The chain recombines TRBV7-3 with TRBJ1-6; D is perhaps TRBD1 (5 bases). Trimming took 5 bases from V and 5 from J, leaving 13 bases between them. Germline assignment: CDR1 SGHTA and CDR2 FQGTGA. The CDR3 length is 15 residues. The CDR3 DNA is TGTGCCAGCAGCGCCCGAGACAGAGATAATTCACCCCTCCACTTT. Amino acid sequence: CASSARDRDNSPLHF.

This clonotype occurred a few times. The rearrangement links TRBV25-1 to TRBJ1-6, with TRBD1 as a possible D gene (5 bases). This CDR3 comprises 15 residues. Trimming took 5 bases from V and 5 from J, leaving 13 bases between them. Germline loops: CDR1 MGHDK, CDR2 SYGVNS. In DNA, the CDR3 is TGTGCCAGCAGTAGCCAGGGAGCCAATAATTCACCCCTCCACTTT. Translation: CASSSQGANNSPLHF. The variable domain in full, with the rest retrieved from reference TRBV25-1 and TRBJ1-6, is EADIYQTPRYLVIGTGKKITLECSQTMGHDKMYWYQQDPGMELHLIHYSYGVNSTEKGDLSSESTVSRIRTEHFPLTLESARPSHTSQYLCASSSQGANNSPLHFGNGTRLTVT.

As DNA, the CDR3 is TGTGCCAGCAGCCAGAGAGACATTCAGTACTTC. Translation: CASSQRDIQYF. This sequence joins TRBV11-2 and TRBJ2-4; D is undetermined. Germline CDR1 and CDR2: SGHAT and FQNNGV. V dropped 5 bases and J dropped 8 bases, with 7 bases sitting between them. The CDR3 has 11 amino acids. The full variable domain, rest sourced from reference TRBV11-2 and TRBJ2-4, is EAGVAQSPRYKIIEKRQSVAFWCNPISGHATLYWYQQILGQGPKLLIQFQNNGVVDDSQLPKDRFSAERLKGVDSTLKIQPAKLEDSAVYLCASSQRDIQYFGAGTRLSVL.

Many counts were recorded for this clonotype. In DNA form, the CDR3 reads TGTGCCACCAGTGATCCCAATCAGCCCCAGCATTTT. Translating it yields CATSDPNQPQHF. This sequence joins TRBV24-1 and TRBJ1-5, with D unclear. The CDR3 is made up of 12 amino acids. The germline V gene has CDR1 KGHDR and CDR2 SFDVKD. Trimming cost V 3 bases and J 3 bases, with 2 bases left between them.

This clonotype showed up many times. The rearrangement joins TRBV14 to TRBJ1-4; D is possibly TRBD1 (5 bases). Germline V gene sequence: CDR1 SGHDN, CDR2 FVKESK. Trimming cost V 1 base and J 12 bases, with 18 bases left between them. The CDR3 runs 15 residues. The CDR3 nucleotides are TGTGCCAGCAGCCAAGGGATAGGGGCATCGGAGGAACTGTTTTTT. Translating it yields CASSQGIGASEELFF.

The V call is TRBV7-2, the J call TRBJ1-1; tentative D call: TRBD1 (6 bases). The V end lost 2 bases, the J end lost 5 bases, and 9 bases lay between the germline ends. Germline loops: CDR1 SGHTA, CDR2 FQGNSA. The CDR3 is made up of 13 amino acids. CDR3 amino acids: CASSLNRVTEAFF. CDR3 in DNA: TGTGCCAGCAGCTTAAACAGGGTAACTGAAGCTTTCTTT.

At least ten counts were recorded for this clonotype. The genes are TRBV20-1 and TRBJ2-3, with D hard to call. The CDR3 loop spans 15 amino acids. V was shortened by 5 bases and J by 2 bases, with 17 bases between the two germline ends. Germline V gives CDR1 DFQATT, CDR2 SNEGSKA (reference sequence). This CDR3 is CSAHGPLLPTDTQYF. The CDR3, as DNA: TGCAGTGCTCATGGACCCCTCCTCCCCACAGATACGCAGTATTTT.

The genes are TRBV10-3 and TRBJ1-1; 9 bases are a match to TRBD1. This CDR3 region has 15 residues. Germline assignment: CDR1 ENHRY and CDR2 SYGVKD. The V gene end was trimmed by 3 bases and the J gene end by 6 bases; junction bases not matched to a gene: 8. The CDR3 loop reads CAISDSGTGMPEAFF. Written as DNA, the CDR3 is TGTGCCATCAGTGATTCCGGGACAGGGATGCCTGAAGCTTTCTTT.

V is TRBV29-1 and J is TRBJ2-2; TRBD1 matches at 9 bases. The CDR3 has 13 residues. After removal of 5 bases from V and 3 bases from J, the junction contained 1 base not matched to a gene. Per the germline V gene, CDR1 is SQVTM and CDR2 is ANQGSEA. DNA for the CDR3: TGCAGCGTTCGGGACAGGGACACCGGGGAGCTGTTTTTT. As protein: CSVRDRDTGELFF.

This chain's CDR3 is CARQGMQFF. The CDR3 nucleotides read TGTGCCAGACAGGGGATGCAGTTCTTC. The rearrangement joins TRBV2 to TRBJ2-1, with 7 positions matching TRBD1. Looked up from germline, CDR1 is SNHLY and CDR2 is FYNNEI. Trimming cost V 9 bases and J 12 bases; bases outside gene matches: 2. This CDR3 is 9 amino acids long.

This clonotype was counted many times. The J gene is TRBJ2-7, the V gene TRBV5-1; D is perhaps TRBD1 (6 bases). Trimming stripped 2 bases from V and 2 bases from J, with 14 bases between. There are 15 residues in the CDR3. Germline V gene data show CDR1 as SGHRS and CDR2 as YFSETQ. The CDR3 protein is CASSFRQDPTYEQYF. The CDR3 region has the DNA TGCGCCAGCAGCTTTAGACAGGACCCTACCTACGAGCAGTACTTC.

The chain has TRBV25-1 and TRBJ2-1, with 7 bases identical to TRBD2. Looked up from germline, CDR1 is MGHDK and CDR2 is SYGVNS. The CDR3 is 18 residues long. Trimming took 1 base from V and 4 from J; bases not matched to a gene: 13. The CDR3 spells CASSESLAAGEPYNEQFF. DNA of the CDR3: TGTGCCAGCAGTGAATCATTGGCTGCGGGAGAACCGTACAATGAGCAGTTCTTC.

About this clonotype itself: A read error is likely, as this CDR3 ends without the conserved phenylalanine or tryptophan. The V gene is TRBV20-1, the J gene TRBJ2-7, with D unresolved. Trimming removed 3 bases at V and 3 bases at J, with 15 bases between. The V gene's germline CDR1 is DFQATT and CDR2 SNEGSKA (reference sequence). The CDR3 extends over 14 amino acids. CDR3 in amino acids: CSASSRNDFYEQYS. The CDR3 DNA reads as TGCAGTGCTAGCTCGCGGAACGATTTCTACGAGCAGTACTCC.

In this sample, this clonotype turned up once. A much larger clone differs by one base, so this may be a read error. This rearrangement joins TRBV6-1 to TRBJ1-5; a weak D match, TRBD1 (5 bases). Trimming stripped 6 bases from V and 7 bases from J, with 16 bases between. Germline loops: CDR1 MNHNS, CDR2 SASEGT. The CDR3 totals 14 residues. CDR3 sequence: CASRPGLEGQPQHF. The CDR3 nucleotides are TGTGCCAGCAGGCCGGGACTGGAGGGCCAGCCCCAGCATTTT.

As to this clonotype: It may be a read error: a sequence one base away is much more abundant. The gene calls are TRBV30 and TRBJ1-6, with TRBD1 identical over 9 bases. CDR1 and CDR2 from the germline V gene are GTSNPN and SVGIG (reference sequence). The CDR3 has 16 amino acids. V lost 5 bases, J lost 10 bases, and 15 bases stayed unmatched. CDR3 in amino acids: CAWHRDRERFVSPLHF. CDR3 bases: TGTGCCTGGCACAGGGACAGGGAGAGGTTTGTCTCACCCCTCCACTTT. Using reference TRBV30 and TRBJ1-6 for the parts outside the CDR3, the full variable domain is SQTIHQWPATLVQPVGSPLSLECTVEGTSNPNLYWYRQAAGRGLQLLFYSVGIGQISSEVPQNLSASRPQDRQFILSSKKLLLSDSGFYLCAWHRDRERFVSPLHFGNGTRLTVT.

CDR3 amino acids: CASSSVGHSYEQYF. The CDR3 bases are TGTGCCAGCAGTTCGGTAGGCCATTCCTACGAGCAGTACTTC. The J gene is TRBJ2-7, the V gene TRBV28; no clear D gene. Trimming stripped 4 bases from V and 1 base from J, with 11 bases between. Per the germline V gene, CDR1 is MDHEN and CDR2 is SYDVKM. This CDR3 is 14 amino acids long.

V gene TRBV7-9 combines with J gene TRBJ2-7; possible D gene TRBD1, 5 bases. The germline gives CDR1 SEHNR, CDR2 FQNEAQ (reference sequence). This CDR3 contains 13 residues. V shed 7 bases and J shed 2 bases, with 12 bases lying between them. As DNA, the CDR3 is TGTGCCAGCACCGCACAGGCGCCCTACGAGCAGTACTTC. Translated, it gives CASTAQAPYEQYF.

This clonotype was seen many times. The chain couples TRBV6-1 to TRBJ1-1; D unresolved. V lost 6 bases and J 0 bases, leaving 8 bases between the germline ends. CDR1 and CDR2 (germline): MNHNS, SASEGT. The CDR3 consists of 13 residues. CDR3 in DNA: TGTGCCAGCAGGTCAGTCATGAACACTGAAGCTTTCTTT. Amino acid sequence: CASRSVMNTEAFF.

This sequence joins TRBV2 and TRBJ2-7; 7 bases line up with TRBD1. V trimming: 4 bases; J trimming: 2 bases; junction bases outside the gene matches: 8. Germline CDR1 and CDR2: SNHLY and FYNNEI. The CDR3 extends over 15 amino acids. CDR3 nucleotides: TGTGCCAGCAGTGGGGGACAGACTTCAACCTACGAGCAGTACTTC. It yields the protein CASSGGQTSTYEQYF.